This TCR beta chain was retrieved from a study of graft-versus-host responses after intestinal transplantation. Across the study: Multivisceral, liver-intestinal, or isolated intestinal transplants were received by the recipients.

Produced via immunoSEQ multiplex PCR; TCRdb's table is partial and in-frame only. The sample lists about 37,000 clones; about nine tenths were seen once. Trimming removed 1 base at V and 5 bases at J, with 3 bases between. This CDR3 spans 11 amino acids. Germline V CDR1 and CDR2: SEHNR, FQNEAQ (reference sequence). Processing was applied to graft tissue in order to liberate intraepithelial and lamina propria lymphocytes. Sequenced material: ileum tissue, taken around 200 days after intestinal transplant. V and J are TRBV7-9 and TRBJ2-7; D not certain. This receptor was obtained from a human patient who received an intestinal transplant, so some T cells may come from the graft donor. CDR3 region: CASSLGDEQYF. In DNA form, the CDR3 reads TGTGCCAGCAGCTTAGGCGACGAGCAGTACTTC.